These T cell receptor beta chains were read from a single sample in a study of spatial heterogeneity in lung cancer. Using its own MiXCR run on the 5' RACE reads, TCRdb lists one record per CDR3 protein. The sample lists about 13,000 distinct CDR3 sequences, 5.1% seen once, with approximately 25% in the top ten. Specimen: lung tumor tissue, collected at surgery. The source of these receptors is a male donor with early-stage non-small cell lung cancer. Both conserved end residues are part of each CDR3. The order of the fields is D gene, clone size, J gene, V gene, CDR3 protein, CDR3 DNA. The D gene is left open where the match is weak. Rows give clone size only sometimes, using once, few, many, or a class for an expanded clone.

>NA|many|TRBJ2-1|TRBV4-2
CASSQDRTKMGNEQFF
TGTGCCAGCAGCCAAGATAGGACTAAGATGGGTAATGAGCAGTTCTTC
>NA|NA|TRBJ1-1|TRBV21-1
CASSKSTINTEAFF
TGTGCCAGCAGCAAAAGTACAATAAACACTGAAGCTTTCTTT
>NA|many|TRBJ2-1|TRBV12-3/TRBV12-4
CASSPSGGLGNEQFF
TGTGCCAGCAGTCCCTCCGGCGGGTTGGGTAATGAGCAGTTCTTC
>NA|many|TRBJ1-6|TRBV6-2/TRBV6-3
CASRTGLAGNNSPLHF
TGTGCCAGCAGGACCGGATTGGCAGGCAATAATTCACCCCTCCACTTT
>NA|few|TRBJ1-5|TRBV28
CASSLMSRGKPQHF
TGTGCCAGCAGTTTAATGAGCCGCGGGAAACCCCAGCATTTT
>TRBD2|many|TRBJ2-5|TRBV10-3
CAISDIAGAQETQYF
TGTGCCATCAGTGATATAGCGGGGGCTCAAGAGACCCAGTACTTC
>NA|many|TRBJ2-4|TRBV2
CASSERDWTSYF
TGTGCCAGCAGTGAACGCGACTGGACTTCGTACTTC
>TRBD1|few|TRBJ2-2|TRBV7-2
CASRRDSYTGELFF
TGTGCCTCCCGACGGGACAGCTACACCGGGGAGCTGTTTTTT
>TRBD2|many|TRBJ2-5|TRBV24-1
CATSDFLAGGTETQYF
TGTGCCACCAGTGATTTTCTAGCGGGGGGCACAGAGACCCAGTACTTC
>TRBD2|few|TRBJ2-1|TRBV29-1
CSVEDLGLAGGNYNEQFF
TGCAGCGTTGAAGATCTAGGACTAGCGGGGGGGAACTACAATGAGCAGTTCTTC
>NA|many|TRBJ2-4|TRBV5-1
CASSPGPRENIQYF
TGCGCCAGCAGCCCGGGTCCGCGGGAAAACATTCAGTACTTC
>NA|many|TRBJ2-1|TRBV5-1
CASSLATGWNEQFF
TGCGCCAGCAGCTTGGCAACGGGGTGGAATGAGCAGTTCTTC
>NA|many|TRBJ1-6|TRBV25-1
CASSEYTGYNSPLHF
TGTGCCAGCAGTGAATATACGGGGTATAATTCACCCCTCCACTTT
>NA|few|TRBJ1-1|TRBV3-1
CASSQDGGAFF
TGTGCCAGCAGCCAAGACGGGGGGGCTTTCTTT
>NA|many|TRBJ1-1|TRBV3-1
CASSPYRDRGTEAFF
TGTGCCAGCAGCCCATACAGGGACCGAGGCACTGAAGCTTTCTTT
>TRBD2|many|TRBJ2-3|TRBV20-1
CSVKGRGSTDTQYF
TGCAGTGTCAAGGGGCGGGGGAGCACAGATACGCAGTATTTT
>NA|many|TRBJ1-2|TRBV29-1
CSVKEVNYGYTF
TGCAGCGTCAAGGAGGTTAACTATGGCTACACCTTC
>NA|many|TRBJ1-1|TRBV2
CASHLRGNTEAFF
TGTGCCAGCCACCTCCGGGGGAACACTGAAGCTTTCTTT
>TRBD1|many|TRBJ2-7|TRBV6-6
CASSQQGREQYF
TGTGCCAGCAGTCAACAGGGGCGGGAGCAGTACTTC
>TRBD1|many|TRBJ1-1|TRBV6-1
CASSAPGGLEAFF
TGTGCCAGCAGCGCCCCAGGGGGCCTTGAAGCTTTCTTT
>TRBD1|NA|TRBJ1-5|TRBV18
CASSPDRGNQPQHF
TGTGCCAGCTCACCCGACAGGGGCAATCAGCCCCAGCATTTT
>TRBD1|many|TRBJ2-1|TRBV9
CASSPQGQGYNEQFF
TGTGCCAGCAGCCCCCAAGGACAGGGCTACAATGAGCAGTTCTTC
>TRBD1|medium-sized|TRBJ2-7|TRBV2
CASSEDRSTYEQYF
TGTGCCAGCAGTGAGGACAGGAGTACCTACGAGCAGTACTTC
>NA|many|TRBJ2-7|TRBV7-2
CASSLGGPQVPYF
TGTGCCAGCAGCTTGGGGGGGCCCCAAGTTCCGTACTTC
>NA|many|TRBJ1-1|TRBV6-6
CASSYTPRTEAFF
TGTGCCAGCAGTTACACCCCTCGTACTGAAGCTTTCTTT
>NA|many|TRBJ2-1|TRBV7-2
CASSLSAVTYNEQFF
TGTGCCAGCAGCTTGAGCGCGGTGACCTACAATGAGCAGTTCTTC
>NA|many|TRBJ2-1|TRBV29-1
CSVGGSYYNEQFF
TGCAGCGTTGGTGGGTCCTACTACAATGAGCAGTTCTTC
>NA|medium-sized|TRBJ1-5|TRBV12-3/TRBV12-4
CASSRGRKSGNQPQHF
TGTGCCAGCTCTAGGGGTAGAAAGTCGGGCAATCAGCCCCAGCATTTT
>NA|large|TRBJ2-1|TRBV28
CASSFASSYNEQFF
TGTGCCAGCAGTTTTGCCTCCAGCTACAATGAGCAGTTCTTC
>TRBD1|many|TRBJ1-1|TRBV7-9
CASSIRDRGQAFF
TGTGCCAGCAGCATAAGGGACAGGGGCCAAGCTTTCTTT
>NA|few|TRBJ2-7|TRBV19
CASSIARATYEQYF
TGTGCCAGTAGTATTGCCAGGGCGACTTACGAGCAGTACTTC
>TRBD1|many|TRBJ2-7|TRBV20-1
CSAKLGDRSYEQYF
TGCAGTGCTAAATTAGGGGACAGGTCCTACGAGCAGTACTTC
>TRBD1|many|TRBJ2-1|TRBV18
CASSPPGQGAYNEQFF
TGTGCCAGCTCACCGCCGGGACAGGGGGCCTACAATGAGCAGTTCTTC
>NA|many|TRBJ2-5|TRBV29-1
CSVGKETQYF
TGCAGCGTGGGGAAAGAGACCCAGTACTTC